Shown below are 21 T cell receptor beta chains from a single sample sequenced in a study of blood T cell repertoires in COVID-19. The protocol was immunoSEQ multiplex PCR, while the TCRdb copy is restricted to in-frame clones and leaves out a portion. The sample has 120,000 to 150,000 clones, over 80% seen once. Sample: PBMCs or T cells enriched from blood (not recorded which). The receptors derive from a woman aged 45-65 years who had been exposed to COVID-19.

The chain couples TRBV6-5 to TRBJ1-1; D is unclear. Germline CDR1 is MNHEY and CDR2 is SVGAGI. The V end lost 6 bases, the J end lost 2 bases, and 13 bases lay between the germline ends. The CDR3 has 14 amino acids. DNA for the CDR3: TGTGCCAGCAGGAGGGTCTCCCTTAACACTGAAGCTTTCTTT. This translates into CASRRVSLNTEAFF.

The chain carries TRBV19 and TRBJ1-2, with 9 bases lining up with TRBD1. From germline, CDR1 is LNHDA and CDR2 SQIVND (reference sequence). Unmatched junction bases numbered 14, after V lost 4 bases and J lost 8 bases. The CDR3 loop spans 16 amino acids. The CDR3 DNA sequence: TGTGCCAGTAGTACACCCGGGACAGGGAAATTTGGAGGCTACACCTTC. Encoded protein: CASSTPGTGKFGGYTF. The full variable domain, rest sourced from reference TRBV19 and TRBJ1-2, is DGGITQSPKYLFRKEGQNVTLSCEQNLNHDAMYWYRQDPGQGLRLIYYSQIVNDFQKGDIAEGYSVSREKKESFPLTVTSAQKNPTAFYLCASSTPGTGKFGGYTFGSGTRLTVV.

This rearrangement joins TRBV9 to TRBJ2-3, with TRBD2 matching 8 bases. J gave up 2 bases and V 0 bases, and 8 bases lay outside the gene matches. The length of the CDR3 is 17 residues. Germline CDR1 and CDR2: SGDLS and YYNGEE. CDR3 protein: CASSVDHTGGHTDTQYF. The CDR3 nucleotides are TGTGCCAGCAGCGTAGATCATACGGGAGGGCACACAGATACGCAGTATTTT. Variable domain in full (rest from reference TRBV9 and TRBJ2-3): DSGVTQTPKHLITATGQRVTLRCSPRSGDLSVYWYQQSLDQGLQFLIQYYNGEERAKGNILERFSAQQFPDLHSELNLSSLELGDSALYFCASSVDHTGGHTDTQYFGPGTRLTVL.

V usage is TRBV5-1 and J usage is TRBJ1-1; D not resolved. V was clipped by 0 bases and J by 11 bases, with 14 bases between them. This CDR3 spans 13 amino acids. CDR1 and CDR2 from the germline V gene are SGHRS and YFSETQ. The CDR3 sequence is CASSLATAGRAFF. CDR3 bases: TGCGCCAGCAGCTTGGCCACGGCTGGGAGGGCTTTCTTT.

The chain has TRBV5-4 and TRBJ1-2; D perhaps matches TRBD1 (5 bases). Germline V lookup: CDR1 SGHNT, CDR2 YYREEE (reference sequence). The CDR3 sequence is 14 residues long. V lost 0 bases, J lost 7 bases, and 13 bases lay in between. CDR3 bases: TGTGCCAGCAGCTTGGGGGCAGGGAACGCTGGCTACACCTTC. Protein: CASSLGAGNAGYTF.

V is TRBV3-1 (or the pseudogene TRBV3-2) and J is TRBJ1-6, with 8 bases matching TRBD1. J was trimmed by 13 bases and V by 5 bases; bases with no gene match: 10. Germline V gene sequence: CDR1 LGHDT, CDR2 YNNKEL (reference sequence). There are 14 residues in the CDR3. This CDR3 is CASSTRTGYGPLHF. As DNA, the CDR3 is TGTGCCAGCAGCACTAGGACAGGGTACGGGCCCCTCCACTTT.

In this sample, this clone turned up once. The rearrangement links TRBV12-3 or TRBV12-4 to TRBJ1-2; D is ambiguous. V was cut by 3 bases and J by 4 bases, with 9 bases left in between. This CDR3 is 13 amino acids long. CDR3 in DNA: TGTGCCAGCAGTTTGGCAACGGGCTATGGCTACACCTTC. The encoded protein is CASSLATGYGYTF.

This sequence joins TRBV2 and TRBJ1-5, with unresolved D. This CDR3 comprises 17 residues. Looked up from germline, CDR1 is SNHLY and CDR2 is FYNNEI. The ends were cut back, 1 base at V and 7 bases at J, with 20 bases in the middle. For the CDR3, the DNA is TGTGCCAGCAGTGAAGTGAATGTCCCCGCGCCGCGGCAGCCCCAGCATTTT. This gives the protein CASSEVNVPAPRQPQHF.

This sequence joins TRBV25-1 and TRBJ1-2, with D unclear. This CDR3 has 14 residues. The germline CDR1 and CDR2 sequences are MGHDK and SYGVNS. Trimming took 6 bases from V and 4 from J, leaving 15 bases between them. The CDR3 bases are TGTGCCAGCAGCCTTTTAACCGGGAGCTATGGCTACACCTTC. This codes for CASSLLTGSYGYTF.

The chain joins TRBV7-8 to TRBJ1-2; TRBD1 matches at 7 bases. Germline lookup yields CDR1 SGHVS and CDR2 FQNEAQ. This CDR3 region has 14 residues. With V trimmed by 1 base and J by 4 bases, 3 bases remained unmatched. The CDR3 sequence: CASSLGGTVYGYTF. The CDR3, as DNA: TGTGCCAGCAGCTTAGGAGGGACAGTCTATGGCTACACCTTC.

The chain links TRBV27 to TRBJ2-1, with D possibly matching TRBD2 (6 bases). The V and J ends lost 10 bases and 2 bases respectively, with 15 bases between them. This CDR3 is built from 14 residues. Germline values: CDR1 MNHEY, CDR2 SMNVEV (reference sequence). Here the CDR3 DNA reads TGTGCCACCCGGGAGAGAGCTGCCTACAATGAGCAGTTCTTC. Its translation is CATRERAAYNEQFF.

V and J are TRBV5-4 and TRBJ1-6; TRBD1 is a possible D gene (6 bases). V lost 0 bases to trimming and J lost 10 bases, with 14 bases between them. In germline, CDR1 is SGHNT, CDR2 YYREEE (reference sequence). The CDR3 consists of 15 residues. CDR3 DNA sequence: TGTGCCAGCAGCTTGGAGTCAGGGGTTGGATCACCCCTCCACTTT. The encoded protein is CASSLESGVGSPLHF.

This sequence joins TRBV2 and TRBJ2-5; TRBD2 aligns across 10 bases. This CDR3 is 15 amino acids long. Germline CDR1 is SNHLY and CDR2 is FYNNEI. J lost 5 bases, V lost 4 bases, and 7 bases had no gene match. The CDR3 DNA reads as TGTGCCAGCAGTGCCCGGACTAGCGGTCATGAGACCCAGTACTTC. It yields the protein CASSARTSGHETQYF.

The chain has TRBV7-9 and TRBJ1-2, with 8 bases that match TRBD1. Germline assignment: CDR1 SEHNR and CDR2 FQNEAQ (reference sequence). The ends lost 5 bases at V and 4 bases at J; junction bases unmatched: 6. The CDR3 totals 14 residues. The CDR3 sequence is CASSVNRGAYGYTF. In DNA, the CDR3 is TGTGCCAGCAGCGTAAACAGGGGGGCCTATGGCTACACCTTC.

The chain links TRBV27 to TRBJ1-6; a possible D gene is TRBD1 (5 bases). The V end was cut by 6 bases, the J end by 6 bases, with 12 bases between. CDR1 is MNHEY and CDR2 is SMNVEV in the germline V gene (reference sequence). The CDR3 loop spans 14 amino acids. CDR3 in DNA: TGTGCCAGCAGGCCGGGGGTACTTAATTCACCCCTCCACTTT. Protein: CASRPGVLNSPLHF.

V usage is TRBV12-3 or TRBV12-4 and J usage is TRBJ1-5; D is unresolved. Trimming shortened V by 4 bases and J by 4 bases, and 5 bases separated the two germline ends. This CDR3 has 12 residues. The CDR3 DNA is TGTGCCAGCAGTTCACAAAATCAGCCCCAGCATTTT. This codes for CASSSQNQPQHF.

The rearrangement uses TRBV6-6 and TRBJ2-1, with TRBD2 matching over 11 bases. The V segment lost 6 bases and the J segment 5 bases; nucleotides outside the gene matches: 12. This CDR3 is built from 17 residues. Germline CDR1 is MNHNY and CDR2 is SVGAGI (reference sequence). CDR3: CASSRTSGTSGDNEQFF. Written as DNA, the CDR3 is TGTGCCAGCAGCCGAACTTCCGGGACTAGCGGTGACAATGAGCAGTTCTTC.

This clone was observed a single time. This chain uses TRBV7-2 with TRBJ2-1; D is possibly TRBD2 (6 bases). Trimming took 5 bases from V and 1 from J, leaving 24 bases between them. In germline, CDR1 is SGHTA, CDR2 FQGNSA. The CDR3 is 19 amino acids. The CDR3, as DNA: TGTGCCAGCAGCGGGCTCGTGGAAAAGCGGGCTCCTTCCTACAATGAGCAGTTCTTC. It encodes CASSGLVEKRAPSYNEQFF.

The chain links TRBV10-1 to TRBJ2-1; possibly TRBD2 for D (5 bases). The CDR3 is 15 residues long. Germline V CDR1 and CDR2: WNHNN, SYGVQD (reference sequence). Trimming removed 2 bases at V and 6 bases at J, with 14 bases between. The CDR3: CASSEASRTTNEQFF. CDR3 in DNA: TGCGCCAGCAGTGAGGCTAGCCGCACTACCAATGAGCAGTTCTTC.

Comment on this clone: A junction end diverges from the germline sequence, so it may reflect a read error. This specimen includes other DNA sequences encoding the same CDR3. The rearrangement uses TRBV19 and TRBJ1-3; 7 positions match TRBD1. The germline V gene encodes CDR1 LNHDA and CDR2 SQIVND (reference sequence). The CDR3 spans 15 residues. CDR3 nucleotides: TGCGCCAGTAGTACAGGGACAGCCTTAAGAAACACCATATATTTT. It encodes CASSTGTALRNTIYF.

The CDR3 protein is CASSEALQGAFF. Written as DNA, the CDR3 is TGTGCCAGCAGTGAAGCGCTTCAGGGGGCTTTCTTT. This chain links TRBV2 with TRBJ1-1; TRBD1 might be the D (6 bases). With 0 bases removed from V and 11 bases from J, the gap between germline ends came to 10 bases. Germline V lookup: CDR1 SNHLY, CDR2 FYNNEI. The CDR3 has 12 residues. The variable domain in full, completed from reference TRBV2 and TRBJ1-1, reads EPEVTQTPSHQVTQMGQEVILRCVPISNHLYFYWYRQILGQKVEFLVSFYNNEISEKSEIFDDQFSVERPDGSNFTLKIRSTKLEDSAMYFCASSEALQGAFFGQGTRLTVV.